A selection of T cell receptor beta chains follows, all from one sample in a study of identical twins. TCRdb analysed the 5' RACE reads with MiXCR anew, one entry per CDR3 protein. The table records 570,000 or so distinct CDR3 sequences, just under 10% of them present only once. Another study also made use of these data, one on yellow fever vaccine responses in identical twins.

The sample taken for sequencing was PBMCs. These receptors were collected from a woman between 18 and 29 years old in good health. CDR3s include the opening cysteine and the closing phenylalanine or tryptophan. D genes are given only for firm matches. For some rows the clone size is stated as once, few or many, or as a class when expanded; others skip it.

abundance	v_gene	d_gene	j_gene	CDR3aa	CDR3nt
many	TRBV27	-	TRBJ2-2	CASSGRAGSYTGELFF	TGTGCCAGCAGTGGTAGGGCAGGGAGTTACACCGGGGAGCTGTTTTTT
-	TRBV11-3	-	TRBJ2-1	CASSLGGRRDNEQFF	TGTGCCAGCAGCTTAGGGGGAAGACGGGACAATGAGCAGTTCTTC
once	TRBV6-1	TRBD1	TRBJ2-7	CASSDRQGRDEQYF	TGTGCCAGCAGCGACCGACAGGGGCGCGACGAGCAGTACTTC
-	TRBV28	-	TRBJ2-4	CASSPSGIQGVNIQYF	TGTGCCAGCAGCCCCTCGGGGATTCAGGGTGTGAACATTCAGTACTTC
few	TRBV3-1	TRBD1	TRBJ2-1	CASSQRATPGQLYNEQFF	TGTGCCAGCAGCCAACGCGCTACGCCGGGACAGCTTTACAATGAGCAGTTCTTC
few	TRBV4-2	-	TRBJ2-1	CASSQDHRSSYNEQFF	TGTGCCAGCAGCCAAGATCATAGGAGCTCCTACAATGAGCAGTTCTTC
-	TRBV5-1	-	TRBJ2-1	CASSLVPDSYNEQFF	TGCGCCAGCAGCTTGGTGCCAGATTCCTACAATGAGCAGTTCTTC
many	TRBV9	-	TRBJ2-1	CASTPWRSSYNEQFF	TGTGCCAGCACCCCCTGGAGGAGCTCCTACAATGAGCAGTTCTTC
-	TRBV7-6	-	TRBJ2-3	CASSDKLGHTDTQYF	TGTGCCAGCAGCGACAAGCTGGGCCACACAGATACGCAGTATTTT
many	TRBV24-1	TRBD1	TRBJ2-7	CATSDAGTGFAYEQYF	TGTGCCACCAGTGATGCCGGGACAGGGTTCGCCTACGAGCAGTACTTC
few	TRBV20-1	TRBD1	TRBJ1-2	CSARDQRPSGGDSYGYTF	TGCAGTGCTAGAGATCAGCGGCCGTCAGGGGGCGATTCCTATGGCTACACCTTC
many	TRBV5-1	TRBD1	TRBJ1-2	CASMGQQPLSGYTF	TGCGCCAGCATGGGACAGCAACCCCTATCGGGCTACACCTTC
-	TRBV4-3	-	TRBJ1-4	CASSSDRNNEKLFF	TGCGCCAGCAGCTCGGACAGAAATAATGAAAAACTGTTTTTT
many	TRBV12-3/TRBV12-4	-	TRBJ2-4	CASTPPTSPARGAQYF	TGTGCCAGCACCCCACCCACTAGCCCTGCAAGAGGGGCTCAGTACTTC
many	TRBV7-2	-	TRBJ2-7	CASSLEVREQYF	TGTGCCAGCAGCTTAGAGGTGCGGGAGCAGTACTTC
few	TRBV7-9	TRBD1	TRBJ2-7	CASSSPGQGAHEQYF	TGTGCCAGCAGCTCACCGGGACAGGGGGCCCACGAGCAGTACTTC
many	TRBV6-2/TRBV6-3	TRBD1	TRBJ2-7	CASSYAGGHEQYF	TGTGCCAGCAGTTACGCAGGGGGCCACGAGCAGTACTTC
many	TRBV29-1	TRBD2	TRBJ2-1	CSAGGGGLYNEQFF	TGCAGCGCCGGAGGCGGGGGACTATACAATGAGCAGTTCTTC
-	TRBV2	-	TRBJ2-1	CASSTTGTDFGEQFF	TGTGCCAGCAGTACCACCGGGACTGACTTTGGTGAGCAGTTCTTC
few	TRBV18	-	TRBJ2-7	CASSPGRETYEQYF	TGTGCCAGCTCACCCGGTAGGGAAACCTACGAGCAGTACTTC
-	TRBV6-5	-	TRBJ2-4	CASTSGELAKNIQYF	TGTGCCAGCACTTCGGGGGAGTTAGCCAAAAACATTCAGTACTTC
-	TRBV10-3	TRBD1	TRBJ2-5	CAAMGAGGSETQYF	TGTGCCGCCATGGGGGCAGGGGGCAGTGAGACCCAGTACTTC
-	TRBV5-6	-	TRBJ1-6	CASSLERLLYSPLHF	TGTGCCAGCAGCTTGGAGAGACTCCTTTATTCACCCCTCCACTTT
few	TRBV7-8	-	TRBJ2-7	CASSLAPQAGSYEQYF	TGTGCCAGCAGCTTAGCCCCACAGGCCGGGTCCTACGAGCAGTACTTC
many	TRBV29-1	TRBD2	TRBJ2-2	CSVVASGSGELFF	TGCAGCGTTGTGGCTAGCGGGAGCGGGGAGCTGTTTTTT
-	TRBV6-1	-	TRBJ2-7	CASSPGGRGSSYEQYF	TGTGCCAGCAGTCCCGGGGGCAGGGGAAGCTCCTACGAGCAGTACTTC
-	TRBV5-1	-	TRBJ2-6	CASYMGTDPSGANVLTF	TGCGCCAGCTACATGGGAACCGACCCCTCTGGGGCCAACGTCCTGACTTTC
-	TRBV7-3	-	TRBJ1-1	CASSRGTLEEAFF	TGTGCCAGCAGCCGGGGGACGCTCGAAGAAGCTTTCTTT
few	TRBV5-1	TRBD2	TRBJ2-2	CASSLDPSGDTGELFF	TGCGCCAGCAGCTTGGATCCTAGCGGGGACACCGGGGAGCTGTTTTTT
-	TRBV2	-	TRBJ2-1	CAIRRTEESSYNEQFF	TGTGCCATCCGGAGGACAGAGGAAAGCTCCTACAATGAGCAGTTCTTC
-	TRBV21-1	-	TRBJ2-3	CASTPRGLAGGSTDTQYF	TGTGCCAGCACCCCGAGGGGACTAGCGGGAGGGTCCACAGATACGCAGTATTTT
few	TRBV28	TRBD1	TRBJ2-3	CASSLWAGGEDTQYF	TGTGCCAGCAGTTTATGGGCAGGGGGCGAAGATACGCAGTATTTT
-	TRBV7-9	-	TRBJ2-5	CASSLEDQGAGETQYF	TGTGCCAGCAGCTTAGAGGACCAAGGGGCGGGGGAGACCCAGTACTTC
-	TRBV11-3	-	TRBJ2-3	CASSFLGSDTQYF	TGTGCCAGCAGCTTCCTGGGTTCAGATACGCAGTATTTT
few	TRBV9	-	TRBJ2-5	CASSVGPAETQYF	TGTGCCAGCAGCGTAGGGCCGGCGGAGACCCAGTACTTC
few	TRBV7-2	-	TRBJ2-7	CASSLVIGRGDYEQYF	TGTGCCAGCAGCTTAGTTATAGGGCGGGGTGACTACGAGCAGTACTTC
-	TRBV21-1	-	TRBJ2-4	CASSKGAKGQPQNMDIQYF	TGTGCCAGCAGCAAAGGGGCCAAGGGCCAACCCCAGAATATGGACATTCAGTACTTC
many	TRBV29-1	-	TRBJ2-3	CSVFWADTQYF	TGCAGCGTTTTTTGGGCAGATACGCAGTATTTT
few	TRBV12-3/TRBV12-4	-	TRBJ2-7	CASSSGTSLYEQYF	TGTGCCAGCAGTTCGGGGACCAGCCTCTACGAGCAGTACTTC
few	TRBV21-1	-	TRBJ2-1	CASSKADGSVNEQFF	TGTGCCAGCAGCAAAGCGGACGGATCCGTTAATGAGCAGTTCTTC
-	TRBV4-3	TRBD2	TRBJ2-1	CASSQASSGPYNEQFF	TGCGCCAGCAGCCAAGCCTCTAGCGGACCTTACAATGAGCAGTTCTTC
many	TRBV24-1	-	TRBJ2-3	CATSTADYYSTDTQYF	TGTGCCACCTCCACCGCCGATTATTATAGCACAGATACGCAGTATTTT
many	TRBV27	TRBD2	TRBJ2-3	CASSLTGTSGVTDTQYF	TGTGCCAGCTCCCTTACCGGAACCAGCGGGGTCACAGATACGCAGTATTTT
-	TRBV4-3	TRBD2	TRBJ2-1	CASSQARLAGVHEQFF	TGCGCCAGCAGCCAAGCCAGGCTAGCGGGAGTGCATGAGCAGTTCTTC
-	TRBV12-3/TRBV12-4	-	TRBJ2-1	CASSFGPRNEQFF	TGTGCCAGCAGTTTCGGTCCACGGAATGAGCAGTTCTTC
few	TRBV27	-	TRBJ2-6	CASTALSTGTGANVLTF	TGTGCCAGCACCGCGTTGTCTACAGGGACTGGGGCCAACGTCCTGACTTTC
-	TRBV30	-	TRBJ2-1	CAWSRGNEQFF	TGTGCCTGGAGCAGAGGCAATGAGCAGTTCTTC
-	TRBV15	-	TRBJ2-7	CATSRDPGTPPCF	TGTGCCACCAGCAGAGATCCCGGGACCCCCCCCTGTTTC
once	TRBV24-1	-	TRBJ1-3	CATSDFKRLSGNTIYF	TGTGCCACCAGTGATTTTAAGCGGTTGAGTGGAAACACCATATATTTT
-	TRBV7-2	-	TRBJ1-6	CASSPVVATPLHF	TGTGCCAGCAGTCCGGTTGTGGCTACACCCCTCCACTTT
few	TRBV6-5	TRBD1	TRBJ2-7	CASSYSITGVYYEQYF	TGTGCCAGCAGTTACTCGATTACAGGGGTTTATTACGAGCAGTACTTC